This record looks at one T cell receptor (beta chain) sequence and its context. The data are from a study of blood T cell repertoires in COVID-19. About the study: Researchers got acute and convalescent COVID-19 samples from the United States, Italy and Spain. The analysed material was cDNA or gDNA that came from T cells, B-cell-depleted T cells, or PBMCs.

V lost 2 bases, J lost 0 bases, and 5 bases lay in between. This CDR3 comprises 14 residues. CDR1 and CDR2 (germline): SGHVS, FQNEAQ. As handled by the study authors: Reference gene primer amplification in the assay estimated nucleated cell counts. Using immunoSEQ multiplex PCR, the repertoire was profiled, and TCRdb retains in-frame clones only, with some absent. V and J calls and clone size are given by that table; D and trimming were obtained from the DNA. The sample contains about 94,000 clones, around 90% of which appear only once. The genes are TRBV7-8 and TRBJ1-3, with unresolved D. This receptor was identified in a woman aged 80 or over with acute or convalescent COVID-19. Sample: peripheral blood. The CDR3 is CASSLTSSGNTIYF. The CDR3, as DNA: TGTGCCAGCAGCTTAACGAGCTCTGGAAACACCATATATTTT.